Each of the 5 T cell receptor beta chains below was sequenced from the same sample in a study of OX40 agonist ivuxolimab in advanced cancers. Produced via immunoSEQ multiplex PCR; TCRdb's table is partial and in-frame only. Seen here are approximately 49,000 clones, around four fifths observed once, and the top ten hold approximately 1.7%. Sequencing was performed on CD4+ or CD8+ T cells sorted from blood, taken in a trial of the OX40 agonist ivuxolimab. Every receptor here comes from an adult with an advanced solid tumor such as melanoma, head and neck, liver or kidney cancer.

The rearrangement uses TRBV11-2 and TRBJ1-1; perhaps TRBD1 as D (5 bases). Germline CDR1 SGHAT, CDR2 FQNNGV. The CDR3 is made up of 14 amino acids. V shed 4 bases and J shed 2 bases, with 11 bases lying between them. CDR3 sequence reads: CASSWGGGNTEAFF. The CDR3, as DNA: TGTGCCAGCAGCTGGGGGGGAGGAAACACTGAAGCTTTCTTT.

The CDR3 protein is CASSPRDGSYEQYF. Here the CDR3 DNA reads TGTGCCAGCTCACCTCGGGACGGCTCCTACGAGCAGTACTTC. This chain connects TRBV18 to TRBJ2-7, with D perhaps matching TRBD1 or TRBD2 (5 bases each). V was clipped by 3 bases and J by 0 bases, with 9 bases between them. The CDR3 consists of 14 residues. CDR1 is KGHSH and CDR2 is LQKENI in the germline V gene.

This chain joins TRBV11-2 and TRBJ2-1; 7 bases are a match to TRBD2. Unmatched junction bases numbered 12, after V lost 5 bases and J lost 5 bases. Germline V gives CDR1 SGHAT, CDR2 FQNNGV. The CDR3 has 16 residues. CDR3 bases: TGTGCCAGCAGCCTCCGGGGTAGCGGGTACAACAATGAGCAGTTCTTC. Translated, it gives CASSLRGSGYNNEQFF.

Written as DNA, the CDR3 is TGTGCCAGTAGTTCAACCGGGACAGGGAACGGCTACACCTTC. It yields the protein CASSSTGTGNGYTF. This chain uses TRBV19 with TRBJ1-2; 9 nucleotides align to TRBD1. Per germline, CDR1 LNHDA and CDR2 SQIVND (reference sequence). This CDR3 is built from 14 residues. V shed 5 bases, J shed 8 bases, and the junction held 9 bases outside the gene matches.

CDR3 amino acids: CASSQVWGQNTGELFF. CDR3 DNA sequence: TGCGCCAGCAGCCAAGTCTGGGGTCAGAACACCGGGGAGCTGTTTTTT. The chain combines TRBV4-3 with TRBJ2-2; D ambiguous. V was shortened by 1 base and J by 1 base, with 10 bases between the two germline ends. The CDR3 covers 16 residues. The germline V gene encodes CDR1 LGHNA and CDR2 YSLEER.